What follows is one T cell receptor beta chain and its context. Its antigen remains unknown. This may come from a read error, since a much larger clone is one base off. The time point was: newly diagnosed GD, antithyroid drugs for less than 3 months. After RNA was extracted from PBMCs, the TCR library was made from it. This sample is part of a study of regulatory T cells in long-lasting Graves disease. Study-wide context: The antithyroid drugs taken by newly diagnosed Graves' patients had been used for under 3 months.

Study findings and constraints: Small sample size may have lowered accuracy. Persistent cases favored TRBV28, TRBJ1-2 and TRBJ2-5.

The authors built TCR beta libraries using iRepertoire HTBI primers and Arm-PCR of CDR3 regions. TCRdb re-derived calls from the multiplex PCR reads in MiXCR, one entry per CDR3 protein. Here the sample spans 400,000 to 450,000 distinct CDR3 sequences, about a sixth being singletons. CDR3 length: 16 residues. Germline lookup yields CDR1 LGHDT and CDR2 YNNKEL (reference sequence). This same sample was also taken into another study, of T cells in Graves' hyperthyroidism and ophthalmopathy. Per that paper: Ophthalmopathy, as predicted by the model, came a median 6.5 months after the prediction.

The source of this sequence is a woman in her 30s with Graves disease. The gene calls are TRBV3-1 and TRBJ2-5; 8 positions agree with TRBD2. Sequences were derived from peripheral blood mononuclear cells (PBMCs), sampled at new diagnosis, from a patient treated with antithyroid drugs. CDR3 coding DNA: TGTGCCAGCAGCCAAGTTTCAAGCGGGAGTCGAGAGACCCGGTACTTC. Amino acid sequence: CASSQVSSGSRETRYF.